What follows are 20 T cell receptor beta chains derived from one specimen sequenced in a study of blood T cell repertoires in COVID-19. Profiling relied on immunoSEQ multiplex PCR, and the TCRdb table lists in-frame clones only, not all of them. The sample consists of more than 200,000 clones, approximately 81% of them appearing once. Sequencing input: peripheral blood. These receptors were collected from a man aged 60-69 years with acute or convalescent COVID-19.

The chain has TRBV29-1 and TRBJ2-7, with D possibly TRBD1 on 5 matching bases. The ends were cut back, 7 bases at V and 2 bases at J, with 12 bases in the middle. The CDR3 is 12 residues long. CDR1 and CDR2 (germline): SQVTM, ANQGSEA. The CDR3 bases are TGCAGCGCAAGACAGCCACCCTACGAGCAGTACTTC. Encoded protein: CSARQPPYEQYF.

This clone was detected only a few times. This sample also contains other DNA sequences that code for the same CDR3. V gene TRBV30 combines with J gene TRBJ1-3; D is unresolved. Germline V gene lookup returns CDR1 GTSNPN and CDR2 SVGIG (reference sequence). Trimming took 0 bases from V and 0 from J, leaving 9 bases between them. The CDR3 totals 15 residues. DNA of the CDR3: TGTGCCTGGAGTGTGGGCAGCCTCTCTGGAAACACCATATATTTT. Encoded protein: CAWSVGSLSGNTIYF.

The rearrangement uses TRBV4-2 and TRBJ1-6; D might be TRBD1 (6 bases). The CDR3 length is 15 residues. Looked up from germline, CDR1 is LGHNA and CDR2 is YNFKEQ. The V end lost 6 bases, the J end lost 7 bases, and 16 bases lay between the germline ends. The CDR3 here is CASSRSAGVNSPLHF. The CDR3 nucleotides read TGTGCCAGCAGTCGATCGGCAGGGGTGAATTCACCCCTCCACTTT.

The gene calls are TRBV6-2 or TRBV6-3 and TRBJ2-3; the D gene is possibly TRBD2 (6 bases). Germline loops: CDR1 MNHEY, CDR2 SVGEGT. The CDR3 is made up of 15 amino acids. V shed 2 bases and J shed 8 bases, with 17 bases lying between them. For the CDR3, the DNA is TGTGCCAGCAGTTACCTCGTTGCGGGAAGGGGTACGCAGTATTTT. The encoded protein is CASSYLVAGRGTQYF.

The chain recombines TRBV7-9 with TRBJ2-1; possibly TRBD2 for D (5 bases). Germline CDR1 and CDR2: SEHNR and FQNEAQ (reference sequence). Between the trimmed V and J ends, which lost 5 bases and 3 bases, there was a span of 8 bases. CDR3 size: 13 residues. CDR3 residues: CASSRGLYNEQFF. CDR3 coding DNA: TGTGCCAGCAGCAGAGGGCTCTACAATGAGCAGTTCTTC.

The chain links TRBV14 to TRBJ2-7; D gene ambiguous. The CDR3 is 14 amino acids. The ends were cut back, 4 bases at V and 3 bases at J, with 13 bases in the middle. Looked up from germline, CDR1 is SGHDN and CDR2 is FVKESK. CDR3 loop: CASSLFGKNYEQYF. The CDR3 bases are TGTGCCAGCAGCCTGTTCGGTAAAAACTACGAGCAGTACTTC.

With regard to this clone: Other DNA sequences in this specimen translate into the identical CDR3. The rearrangement joins TRBV19 to TRBJ2-7; D not certain. CDR3 length: 13 amino acids. Germline CDR1 is LNHDA and CDR2 is SQIVND (reference sequence). Between the trimmed V and J ends, which lost 0 bases and 2 bases, there was a span of 5 bases. CDR3 nucleotide sequence: TGTGCCAGTAGTATAGATTCCGCCTACGAGCAGTACTTC. Translation gives CASSIDSAYEQYF.

This chain joins TRBV3-1 (or the pseudogene TRBV3-2) and TRBJ2-3, with D maybe TRBD2 (6 bases). The CDR3 extends over 16 amino acids. V lost 4 bases, J lost 1 base, and 15 bases lay in between. CDR1 LGHDT and CDR2 YNNKEL come from the germline V gene (reference sequence). The CDR3 reads CASSPRGATGTDTQYF. CDR3 coding DNA: TGTGCCAGCAGCCCCCGCGGGGCGACTGGCACAGATACGCAGTATTTT.

This clone was observed a single time. J is TRBJ2-7 and V is TRBV9; TRBD1 agrees at 10 bases. After removal of 8 bases from V and 5 bases from J, the junction contained 13 bases not matched to a gene. The CDR3 runs to 15 residues. Looked up from germline, CDR1 is SGDLS and CDR2 is YYNGEE. CDR3 bases: TGTGCCAGTTCCCTCTCGGGACAGGGGTTGAACGAGCAGTACTTC. Translation gives CASSLSGQGLNEQYF.

The rearrangement joins TRBV5-6 to TRBJ2-1, with D possibly TRBD2 on 5 matching bases. This CDR3 has 15 residues. Germline values: CDR1 SGHDT, CDR2 YYEEEE. V shed 0 bases and J shed 2 bases, with 9 bases lying between them. CDR3 in DNA: TGTGCCAGCAGCTTGGTCGGGATACCCTACAATGAGCAGTTCTTC. Residues: CASSLVGIPYNEQFF.

This clone was recorded a few times. The chain couples TRBV9 to TRBJ2-1; 11 bases are a match to TRBD2. Germline CDR1 and CDR2: SGDLS and YYNGEE. The CDR3 runs to 16 residues. V lost 4 bases and J lost 7; bases outside the gene matches: 10. The CDR3 spells CASSTHSGGDSNEQFF. DNA of the CDR3: TGTGCCAGCAGCACTCATAGCGGGGGGGATTCTAATGAGCAGTTCTTC.

This chain uses TRBV25-1 with TRBJ2-7; D is possibly TRBD1 (5 bases). V was shortened by 5 bases and J by 3 bases, with 11 bases between the two germline ends. Germline values: CDR1 MGHDK, CDR2 SYGVNS. CDR3 length equals 13 residues. CDR3 sequence reads: CASSPGQNYEQYF. DNA of the CDR3: TGTGCCAGCAGTCCCGGACAAAACTACGAGCAGTACTTC.

V and J are TRBV28 and TRBJ1-5; D ambiguous. The CDR3 sequence is 13 residues long. Trimming took 5 bases from V and 5 from J, leaving 10 bases between them. Germline V gene sequence: CDR1 MDHEN, CDR2 SYDVKM. CDR3 sequence (DNA): TGTGCCAGCAGTACTGACATGTATCAGCCCCAGCATTTT. Amino acid sequence: CASSTDMYQPQHF.

The chain employs TRBV23-1 and TRBJ2-7, with 7 bases fitting TRBD1. TRBV23-1 qualifies as an ORF whose function is uncertain. The CDR3 contains 14 residues. J gave up 4 bases and V 8 bases, and 11 bases lay outside the gene matches. In DNA form, the CDR3 reads TGCGCCAGCCCATCTCGGGACAGATTTTACGAGCAGTACTTC. It translates to CASPSRDRFYEQYF.

The chain has TRBV28 and TRBJ1-2, with 8 nucleotides matching TRBD1. Germline lookup yields CDR1 MDHEN and CDR2 SYDVKM. This CDR3 comprises 11 residues. J gave up 11 bases and V 6 bases, and 5 bases lay outside the gene matches. Here the CDR3 reads CASSRTGSYTF. The CDR3 bases are TGTGCCAGCAGCCGGACAGGGTCGTACACCTTC.

V usage is TRBV6-5 and J usage is TRBJ2-2; 10 bases fit TRBD1. Trimming at V came to 4 bases and at J to 6 bases, leaving 2 bases not matched to a gene. Germline V gives CDR1 MNHEY, CDR2 SVGAGI. There are 14 residues in the CDR3. CDR3 coding DNA: TGTGCCAGCAGTTGGACAGGGGGGTCCGGGGAGCTGTTTTTT. It translates to CASSWTGGSGELFF.

This clone was counted once. The genes are TRBV2 and TRBJ2-1, with 11 bases matching TRBD2. Germline CDR1 SNHLY, CDR2 FYNNEI. The CDR3 covers 19 residues. Trimming at V came to 6 bases and at J to 0 bases, leaving 13 bases not matched to a gene. In DNA, the CDR3 is TGTGCCAGCAGGGAGCTAGCGGGGGGCTTCCTGAGCTCCTACAATGAGCAGTTCTTC. This gives the protein CASRELAGGFLSSYNEQFF.

The DNA for the CDR3 is TGTGCCAGTAGTATAAAGGACTTAGCCTCTGGGGCCAACGTCCTGACTTTC. This translates into CASSIKDLASGANVLTF. The V and J genes are TRBV19 and TRBJ2-6, with D perhaps TRBD2 (5 bases). The CDR3 sequence is 17 residues long. The V gene's germline CDR1 is LNHDA and CDR2 SQIVND (reference sequence). V gave up 2 bases and J gave up 0 bases, with 11 bases separating them.

The chain links TRBV5-1 to TRBJ2-7, with 7 bases fitting TRBD1. The CDR3 runs to 14 residues. CDR1 SGHRS and CDR2 YFSETQ come from the germline V gene. Trimming cost V 4 bases and J 1 base; bases outside gene matches: 5. CDR3 DNA: TGCGCCAGCAGCGAGCGACAGGGTTCCTACGAGCAGTACTTC. Translated, it gives CASSERQGSYEQYF.

J is TRBJ1-2 and V is TRBV11-2; 9 bases agree with TRBD1. Germline CDR1 SGHAT, CDR2 FQNNGV. CDR3 size: 15 residues. Losses at the gene ends were 2 bases for V and 5 bases for J; bases not matched to a gene: 6. CDR3 sequence: CASSLTPGQGYGYTF. The CDR3, as DNA: TGTGCCAGCAGCTTAACCCCCGGACAGGGGTATGGCTACACCTTC.